The rows below give T cell receptor beta chains drawn from one sample of a study of Ad26.COV2.S vaccination and SARS-CoV-2 variants. TCRdb's table, derived via immunoSEQ multiplex PCR, lists solely in-frame clones and lacks some. The sample holds some 640,000 clones, 89% seen once. The specimen comprised peripheral blood, sampled in a trial of Ad26.COV2.S vaccine versus placebo. All receptors come from a person aged 18 to 65 who received the Ad26.COV2.S COVID-19 vaccine or a placebo. Both conserved end residues are part of each CDR3. The D gene is left open where the match is weak. Clone sizes are given selectively: once, few, many, or a class where the clone is expanded.

CASSLAGNGGANVLTF,TGTGCCAGCAGCTTAGCGGGGAACGGCGGGGCCAACGTCCTGACTTTC,TRBJ2-6,TRBV7-8,NA,NA
CASRRDRVLDTEAFF,TGTGCCAGCAGAAGGGACAGGGTTCTGGACACTGAAGCTTTCTTT,TRBJ1-1,TRBV5-6,TRBD1,NA
CASSPGLNTEAFF,TGCGCCAGCAGTCCGGGACTGAACACTGAAGCTTTCTTT,TRBJ1-1,TRBV5-1,NA,few
CASSIPGQPQHF,TGTGCCAGTAGTATCCCAGGTCAGCCCCAGCATTTT,TRBJ1-5,TRBV19,NA,NA
CSVVGRTSGYLETQYF,TGCAGCGTTGTTGGCCGAACTAGCGGATACTTAGAGACCCAGTACTTC,TRBJ2-5,TRBV29-1,TRBD2,NA
CASSIGPRATGELFF,TGTGCCAGTAGTATAGGTCCCAGGGCCACCGGGGAGCTGTTTTTT,TRBJ2-2,TRBV19,NA,NA
CASSRGSIYEQYF,TGTGCCAGCTCCCGGGGGTCTATCTACGAGCAGTACTTC,TRBJ2-7,TRBV18,NA,NA
CASSQDYHSNQPQHF,TGTGCCAGCAGCCAAGATTACCATAGCAATCAGCCCCAGCATTTT,TRBJ1-5,TRBV4-2,NA,NA
CASSHRSMRSRTGELFF,TGTGCCAGCAGCCACCGAAGTATGAGAAGTCGCACCGGGGAGCTGTTTTTT,TRBJ2-2,TRBV21-1,NA,NA
CAWSVEDNSPLHF,TGTGCCTGGAGTGTCGAAGATAATTCACCCCTCCACTTT,TRBJ1-6,TRBV30,NA,few
CASSPRGQGTSGANVLTF,TGCGCCAGCAGCCCACGGGGACAGGGGACCTCTGGGGCCAACGTCCTGACTTTC,TRBJ2-6,TRBV4-3,TRBD1,NA
CAWRSSDWSSGNTIYF,TGTGCCTGGAGGTCCTCAGACTGGAGCTCTGGAAACACCATATATTTT,TRBJ1-3,TRBV30,NA,NA
CASSLGAGDYGYTF,TGTGCCAGCAGCTTAGGAGCGGGGGACTATGGCTACACCTTC,TRBJ1-2,TRBV11-2,NA,NA
CASSYGENTEAFF,TGTGCCAGCAGTTACGGCGAAAACACTGAAGCTTTCTTT,TRBJ1-1,TRBV6-5,NA,NA
CASSNRPGTDTQYF,TGTGCCAGTAGCAATAGGCCGGGCACAGATACGCAGTATTTT,TRBJ2-3,TRBV19,NA,NA
CASSLFGTYGYTF,TGTGCCAGCAGCTTATTTGGGACCTATGGCTACACCTTC,TRBJ1-2,TRBV13,NA,NA
CASSVARGSGNTIYF,TGTGCCAGCAGCGTAGCTCGGGGCTCCGGAAACACCATATATTTT,TRBJ1-3,TRBV9,NA,NA
CASSPGRTEAFF,TGTGCCAGCTCACCAGGGCGAACTGAAGCTTTCTTT,TRBJ1-1,TRBV18,NA,NA
CASSPGNEQFF,TGTGCCAGCTCACCAGGGAATGAGCAGTTCTTC,TRBJ2-1,TRBV18,NA,NA
CASSLEVDQPQHF,TGTGCCAGCAGTTTAGAGGTAGATCAGCCCCAGCATTTT,TRBJ1-5,TRBV27,NA,NA
CAWRAGGPTTEKLFF,TGTGCCTGGAGGGCGGGGGGACCGACTACAGAAAAACTGTTTTTT,TRBJ1-4,TRBV30,NA,NA
CSVETGLFYEQYF,TGCAGCGTTGAAACGGGACTTTTCTACGAGCAGTACTTC,TRBJ2-7,TRBV29-1,NA,NA
CASSSSTGAYEQYF,TGTGCCAGCAGCTCATCGACAGGAGCCTACGAGCAGTACTTC,TRBJ2-7,TRBV7-2,NA,NA
CSVLDGVNTEAFF,TGCAGCGTTTTGGACGGAGTGAACACTGAAGCTTTCTTT,TRBJ1-1,TRBV29-1,NA,NA
CASSRWGSLTQNEQFF,TGCGCCAGCAGCCGCTGGGGGTCCTTGACCCAGAATGAGCAGTTCTTC,TRBJ2-1,TRBV5-1,NA,NA
CASSLTSGTGSGKTQYF,TGTGCCAGTAGCCTTACGTCGGGGACAGGGTCGGGAAAGACCCAGTACTTC,TRBJ2-5,TRBV19,TRBD1,NA
CASSLGWTANYGYTF,TGTGCCAGCAGCTTAGGTTGGACCGCTAACTATGGCTACACCTTC,TRBJ1-2,TRBV13,NA,NA
CASSQGTGYNEQFF,TGCGCCAGCAGCCAAGGGACAGGGTACAATGAGCAGTTCTTC,TRBJ2-1,TRBV4-3,TRBD1,NA
CASSLRASGSDEQYF,TGTGCCAGCAGCTTAAGGGCTAGCGGGAGTGACGAGCAGTACTTC,TRBJ2-7,TRBV7-9,TRBD2,NA
CASSQDLAVSYEQYF,TGTGCCAGCAGCCAAGATTTGGCAGTCTCCTACGAGCAGTACTTC,TRBJ2-7,TRBV3-1/TRBV3-2,NA,NA
CASSLGLPGDIYEQYF,TGTGCCAGCAGTTTAGGGCTCCCAGGGGATATCTACGAGCAGTACTTC,TRBJ2-7,TRBV27,NA,NA
CASSTDRDEQYF,TGTGCCAGCAGTACGGACAGGGACGAGCAGTACTTC,TRBJ2-7,TRBV6-5,TRBD1,NA
CAWSLTGGSNSPLHF,TGTGCCTGGAGTCTCACAGGAGGTAGTAATTCACCCCTCCACTTT,TRBJ1-6,TRBV30,NA,NA
CASTSRGGQNYGYTF,TGTGCCAGCACTTCTAGGGGGGGTCAGAACTATGGCTACACCTTC,TRBJ1-2,TRBV6-5,NA,NA
CASSPHSQGSTYEQYF,TGTGCCAGCAGCCCCCACTCACAGGGAAGCACCTACGAGCAGTACTTC,TRBJ2-7,TRBV4-2,NA,NA
CASSYTFYEQYF,TGTGCCAGCAGTTACACTTTCTACGAGCAGTACTTC,TRBJ2-7,TRBV6-2/TRBV6-3,NA,many
CASSYRGTGNTIYF,TGTGCCAGCAGTTACCGGGGAACTGGAAACACCATATATTTT,TRBJ1-3,TRBV6-5,NA,NA
CASSRDRGDEQYF,TGTGCCAGCAGCCGGGACAGGGGGGACGAGCAGTACTTC,TRBJ2-7,TRBV7-8,TRBD1,NA
CASLGDFYGYTF,TGTGCCAGTTTAGGGGACTTCTATGGCTACACCTTC,TRBJ1-2,TRBV19,NA,once
CASSPQVRTNTGELFF,TGTGCCAGCAGCCCCCAGGTCCGTACGAACACCGGGGAGCTGTTTTTT,TRBJ2-2,TRBV11-2,NA,once
CASSLGQVSYEQYF,TGTGCCAGCAGCCTCGGACAGGTGAGCTACGAGCAGTACTTC,TRBJ2-7,TRBV7-8,TRBD1,NA
CASSWGFQETQYF,TGTGCCAGCAGTTGGGGGTTCCAAGAGACCCAGTACTTC,TRBJ2-5,TRBV11-2,NA,NA
CASRLLVEADTQYF,TGTGCCAGCAGGCTTCTGGTGGAGGCAGATACGCAGTATTTT,TRBJ2-3,TRBV2,NA,NA